The 17 T cell receptor beta chains in this list originate from one sample, sequenced in a study of T cell repertoires in cytomegalovirus infection. TCRdb processed the reads anew with MiXCR; each CDR3 protein has one entry. Of hundreds of thousands of distinct CDR3 sequences in the sample, roughly a sixth were seen once. The specimen was PBMCs. These receptor sequences come from a human donor in good health (CMV status not recorded). Some clones in this sample may be carry-over from other donors' samples.

This clonotype turned up a few times. V is TRBV6-5 and J is TRBJ1-1; no definite D call. This CDR3 spans 15 amino acids. Trimming shortened V by 1 base and J by 5 bases, and 14 bases separated the two germline ends. Germline V gene data show CDR1 as MNHEY and CDR2 as SVGAGI. CDR3 amino acids: CASSYLAPRRTEAFF. The CDR3 DNA follows: TGTGCCAGCAGTTACTTGGCCCCGCGGAGGACTGAAGCTTTCTTT.

V gene TRBV10-3 combines with J gene TRBJ1-1; TRBD1 matches 8 bases. Germline V gives CDR1 ENHRY, CDR2 SYGVKD. V gave up 0 bases and J gave up 6 bases; unmatched junction bases: 15. The CDR3 length is 18 residues. The CDR3 region is CAISESWGKQGGIAEAFF. The CDR3 nucleotides are TGTGCCATCAGTGAGTCTTGGGGAAAACAGGGGGGGATCGCTGAAGCTTTCTTT.

This clonotype showed up just a few times. The rearrangement links TRBV25-1 to TRBJ1-3; the match to TRBD1 covers 8 bases. CDR1 and CDR2 from the germline V gene are MGHDK and SYGVNS. The CDR3 has 17 residues. The V gene end was trimmed by 4 bases and the J gene end by 2 bases; junction bases not matched to a gene: 10. The CDR3 DNA is TGTGCCAGCAGTGCTGCCGGGACAGGAAGACCTGGAAACACCATATATTTT. This encodes CASSAAGTGRPGNTIYF.

In this sample, this clonotype turned up a few times. This chain connects TRBV20-1 to TRBJ1-1; 10 positions match TRBD1. After removal of 6 bases from V and 6 bases from J, the junction contained 10 bases not matched to a gene. The CDR3 extends over 14 amino acids. CDR1 is DFQATT, CDR2 SNEGSKA, per germline (reference sequence). The CDR3 DNA follows: TGCAGTGCCGCGATAGGGACAGGGGTCCCTGAAGCTTTCTTT. Protein: CSAAIGTGVPEAFF.

The sample holds a few counts of this clonotype. The chain is built from TRBV10-2 and TRBJ2-1; 9 bases are shared with TRBD2. CDR3 length: 14 amino acids. Germline V gene data show CDR1 as WSHSY and CDR2 as SAAADI. V trimming: 5 bases; J trimming: 4 bases; junction bases outside the gene matches: 3. The CDR3 DNA follows: TGCGCCAGCAGTTCTAGCGGGGATTACAATGAGCAGTTCTTC. It encodes CASSSSGDYNEQFF.

In this sample, this clonotype turned up many times. The chain carries TRBV12-3 or TRBV12-4 and TRBJ2-3; D is undetermined. CDR3 size: 11 residues. V was clipped by 5 bases and J by 4 bases, with 4 bases between them. The CDR3: CASSESDTQYF. The CDR3 DNA reads as TGTGCCAGCAGTGAATCAGATACGCAGTATTTT.

This clonotype was counted between two and nine times. The CDR3, as DNA: TGTGCCAGCAGCTTAGTGTTGCTGGGCCCTGGAAACACCATATATTTT. Protein: CASSLVLLGPGNTIYF. V gene TRBV7-6 combines with J gene TRBJ1-3; D is unresolved. The V gene's germline CDR1 is SGHVS and CDR2 FNYEAQ. The V end was cut by 1 base, the J end by 2 bases, with 12 bases between. CDR3 length: 16 amino acids.

The chain combines TRBV6-5 with TRBJ1-2, with D perhaps TRBD1 (5 bases). This CDR3 comprises 12 residues. The V and J ends lost 11 bases and 8 bases respectively, with 18 bases between them. CDR1 is MNHEY and CDR2 is SVGAGI in the germline V gene. Here the CDR3 reads CAAGMGHEGYTF. The CDR3 nucleotides are TGTGCCGCAGGAATGGGGCATGAGGGCTACACCTTC.

In its sample, this clonotype was seen many times. The chain employs TRBV7-2 and TRBJ1-6; weak D call: TRBD1 (5 bases). The CDR3 runs 17 residues. Per the germline V gene, CDR1 is SGHTA and CDR2 is FQGNSA. Trimming pared 2 bases from V and 5 bases from J, leaving 16 bases between. This CDR3 reads CASSLWDLGQNNSPLHF. The CDR3 nucleotides are TGTGCCAGCAGCTTATGGGACTTGGGGCAGAATAATTCACCCCTCCACTTT.

This clonotype was picked up many times. J is TRBJ2-7 and V is TRBV7-8, with D perhaps matching TRBD1 or TRBD2 (6 bases each). The germline V gene has CDR1 SGHVS and CDR2 FQNEAQ. This CDR3 is built from 16 residues. Trimming removed 1 base at V and 0 bases at J, with 13 bases between. CDR3 DNA sequence: TGTGCCAGCAGCTTAGGCGGGACAATTATCTCCTACGAGCAGTACTTC. Translating gives CASSLGGTIISYEQYF.

The rearrangement joins TRBV20-1 to TRBJ2-3, with 8 nucleotides matching TRBD2. The CDR3 covers 14 residues. With V trimmed by 7 bases and J by 4 bases, 10 bases remained unmatched. Germline CDR1 DFQATT, CDR2 SNEGSKA (reference sequence). The CDR3 loop reads CSVEAGGSPDTQYF. CDR3 coding DNA: TGCAGTGTGGAGGCGGGGGGATCCCCAGATACGCAGTATTTT.

The CDR3 sequence: CASRQGQEGNQPQHF. The CDR3 coding sequence is TGTGCCAGTAGGCAAGGACAGGAGGGTAATCAGCCCCAGCATTTT. The V and J genes are TRBV19 and TRBJ1-5; 7 nucleotides agree with TRBD1. J was trimmed by 4 bases and V by 6 bases; bases with no gene match: 9. From germline, CDR1 is LNHDA and CDR2 SQIVND (reference sequence). The CDR3 covers 15 residues. Looking up the rest from reference TRBV19 and TRBJ1-5 gives the full variable domain: DGGITQSPKYLFRKEGQNVTLSCEQNLNHDAMYWYRQDPGQGLRLIYYSQIVNDFQKGDIAEGYSVSREKKESFPLTVTSAQKNPTAFYLCASRQGQEGNQPQHFGDGTRLSIL.

This clonotype was observed a few times. The gene calls are TRBV6-2 or TRBV6-3 and TRBJ1-5, with 9 bases identical to TRBD1. Germline CDR1 MNHEY, CDR2 SVGEGT. The CDR3 runs to 14 residues. V trimming: 6 bases; J trimming: 6 bases; junction bases outside the gene matches: 6. CDR3 protein: CASRLTGGFQPQHF. In nucleotides, the CDR3 is TGTGCCAGCAGACTTACAGGGGGCTTTCAGCCCCAGCATTTT.

This clonotype has more than one count but fewer than ten. Here the CDR3 reads CASSLVAGANTGELFF. DNA of the CDR3: TGTGCCAGCAGCTTAGTGGCAGGGGCGAACACCGGGGAGCTGTTTTTT. This chain joins TRBV7-6 and TRBJ2-2, with a tentative D call TRBD1 (6 bases). The length of the CDR3 is 16 residues. V shed 1 base and J shed 0 bases, with 9 bases lying between them. Germline V gives CDR1 SGHVS, CDR2 FNYEAQ.

This clonotype was detected a few times. This chain uses TRBV20-1 with TRBJ2-7; 7 nucleotides line up with TRBD1. V was pared by 4 bases and J by 2 bases, with 5 bases of the junction left unmatched. Germline CDR1 DFQATT, CDR2 SNEGSKA (reference sequence). The CDR3 extends over 13 amino acids. CDR3 sequence (DNA): TGCAGTGCTAAGGGCAGGGGGACCTACGAGCAGTACTTC. It is translated as CSAKGRGTYEQYF.

The chain links TRBV27 to TRBJ2-1, with 9 bases fitting TRBD1. The CDR3 consists of 15 residues. Trimming cost V 5 bases and J 9 bases; bases outside gene matches: 11. Germline CDR1 is MNHEY and CDR2 is SMNVEV (reference sequence). In nucleotides, the CDR3 is TGTGCCAGCAGTGAACCGGGACAGGGACCAAGTGAGCAGTTCTTC. It is translated as CASSEPGQGPSEQFF.

The chain combines TRBV7-2 with TRBJ2-3; D uncertain. The CDR3 sequence is 15 residues long. CDR1 SGHTA and CDR2 FQGNSA come from the germline V gene. The V end was cut by 5 bases, the J end by 5 bases, with 17 bases between. The CDR3 loop reads CASSLDGSRGDTQYF. DNA for the CDR3: TGTGCCAGCAGCCTAGACGGCTCCCGAGGAGATACGCAGTATTTT.